What follows are 32 T cell receptor beta chains derived from one specimen sequenced in a study of cytomegalovirus exposure and HLA in healthy donors. The PCR had 60 Vbeta and 13 Jbeta primers. Clones were read by immunoSEQ multiplex PCR, and TCRdb kept only the in-frame ones, dropping some. The sample has approximately 150,000 clones; about 77% are singletons. The source material was PBMCs. These receptors all come from a young man in good health and CMV-seronegative.

This chain joins TRBV21-1 and TRBJ2-2; TRBD1, the D gene given by the table, was not confirmed from the DNA. TRBV21-1 is deemed a pseudogene. The CDR3 extends over 16 amino acids. The chain's CDR3 is CASSRTDSPDTGELFF. The CDR3 bases are TGTGCCAGCAGCCGGACGGACAGCCCCGACACCGGGGAGCTGTTTTTT.

J is TRBJ2-2 and V is TRBV29-1, with 9 bases fitting TRBD2. Losses at the gene ends were 5 bases for V and 3 bases for J; bases not matched to a gene: 10. The CDR3 is 16 residues long. Looked up from germline, CDR1 is SQVTM and CDR2 is ANQGSEA. The CDR3 DNA reads as TGCAGCGTTCGTCTTGGGCTAGCGGGACACACCGGGGAGCTGTTTTTT. Residues: CSVRLGLAGHTGELFF.

This chain joins TRBV11-2 and TRBJ1-2, with D possibly matching TRBD1 (5 bases). Between the trimmed V and J ends, which lost 1 base and 1 base, there was a span of 10 bases. Germline-derived CDR1 and CDR2 are SGHAT and FQNNGV. The CDR3 consists of 15 residues. CDR3 nucleotides: TGTGCCAGCAGCTTAGGTGCCAGGGATAACTATGGCTACACCTTC. This translates into CASSLGARDNYGYTF.

This chain connects TRBV7-2 to TRBJ2-1; TRBD2 agrees at 12 bases. Per the germline V gene, CDR1 is SGHTA and CDR2 is FQGNSA. CDR3 size: 16 residues. V lost 5 bases and J lost 5; bases outside the gene matches: 7. The CDR3 loop is CASSVTSGSFHNEQFF. Written as DNA, the CDR3 is TGTGCCAGCAGCGTGACTAGCGGGAGTTTCCACAATGAGCAGTTCTTC.

The chain joins TRBV13 to TRBJ2-7, with D possibly being TRBD2 (7 bases). CDR1 is PRHDT, CDR2 FYEKMQ, per germline (reference sequence). The CDR3 extends over 15 amino acids. V was cut by 5 bases and J by 2 bases, with 16 bases left in between. DNA of the CDR3: TGTGCCAGCAGCCCGAGAGGGGGAGGGCCCTACGAGCAGTACTTC. Encoded protein: CASSPRGGGPYEQYF. Full variable domain (remainder filled in from reference TRBV13 and TRBJ2-7): AAGVIQSPRHLIKEKRETATLKCYPIPRHDTVYWYQQGPGQDPQFLISFYEKMQSDKGSIPDRFSAQQFSDYHSELNMSSLELGDSALYFCASSPRGGGPYEQYFGPGTRLTVT.

This sequence joins TRBV18 and TRBJ2-1, with no clear D. V was pared by 5 bases and J by 5 bases, with 10 bases between. Germline-derived CDR1 and CDR2 are KGHSH and LQKENI. The CDR3 is made up of 13 amino acids. The CDR3 loop reads CASSFGSNNEQFF. CDR3 sequence (DNA): TGTGCCAGCTCATTCGGGTCGAACAATGAGCAGTTCTTC.

The V call is TRBV7-8, the J call TRBJ2-7, with TRBD2 as a possible D gene (5 bases). Germline CDR1 SGHVS, CDR2 FQNEAQ. CDR3 length: 13 amino acids. Trimming shortened V by 1 base and J by 9 bases, and 13 bases separated the two germline ends. CDR3 nucleotides: TGTGCCAGCAGCTTAGAATTATCGGACTGGCAGTACTTC. Its protein is CASSLELSDWQYF. Full variable domain (rest looked up from reference TRBV7-8 and TRBJ2-7): GAGVSQSPRYKVAKRGQDVALRCDPISGHVSLFWYQQALGQGPEFLTYFQNEAQLDKSGLPSDRFFAERPEGSVSTLKIQRTQQEDSAVYLCASSLELSDWQYFGPGTRLTVT.

This chain uses TRBV11-2 with TRBJ2-3; a possible D gene is TRBD2 (5 bases). The CDR3 has 15 amino acids. Germline assignment: CDR1 SGHAT and CDR2 FQNNGV. V was trimmed by 0 bases and J by 0 bases, leaving 7 bases between them. CDR3 loop: CASSLDGGSTDTQYF. DNA of the CDR3: TGTGCCAGCAGCTTAGATGGCGGGAGCACAGATACGCAGTATTTT. The variable domain in full, completed from reference TRBV11-2 and TRBJ2-3, reads EAGVAQSPRYKIIEKRQSVAFWCNPISGHATLYWYQQILGQGPKLLIQFQNNGVVDDSQLPKDRFSAERLKGVDSTLKIQPAKLEDSAVYLCASSLDGGSTDTQYFGPGTRLTVL.

The V and J genes are TRBV4-3 and TRBJ2-7; TRBD2 agrees at 10 bases. With V trimmed by 0 bases and J by 10 bases, 9 bases remained unmatched. Germline CDR1 and CDR2: LGHNA and YSLEER. CDR3 length: 15 amino acids. In DNA, the CDR3 is TGCGCCAGCAGCCAAGACAGGCTAGCGGGAGCAGAACAGTACTTC. Amino acids: CASSQDRLAGAEQYF.

In its sample, this clone was seen a few times. This chain joins TRBV18 and TRBJ1-1, with D possibly being TRBD1 (6 bases). CDR1 and CDR2 (germline): KGHSH, LQKENI. V lost 5 bases, J lost 4 bases, and 11 bases lay in between. The CDR3 loop spans 13 amino acids. CDR3 sequence reads: CASSSGQITEAFF. CDR3 DNA sequence: TGTGCCAGCTCAAGCGGACAGATCACTGAAGCTTTCTTT. Supplemented by reference TRBV18 and TRBJ1-1, the full variable domain reads NAGVMQNPRHLVRRRGQEARLRCSPMKGHSHVYWYRQLPEEGLKFMVYLQKENIIDESGMPKERFSAEFPKEGPSILRIQQVVRGDSAAYFCASSSGQITEAFFGQGTRLTVV.

The chain carries TRBV30 and TRBJ1-5; perhaps TRBD1 as D (6 bases). There are 12 residues in the CDR3. The germline CDR1 and CDR2 sequences are GTSNPN and SVGIG (reference sequence). V lost 5 bases to trimming and J lost 6 bases, with 11 bases between them. The CDR3 here is CAWGGGPQPQHF. The CDR3 region has the DNA TGTGCCTGGGGTGGGGGCCCTCAGCCCCAGCATTTT.

The chain recombines TRBV5-1 with TRBJ2-2; 7 nucleotides agree with TRBD2. Germline V gene sequence: CDR1 SGHRS, CDR2 YFSETQ. CDR3 length: 17 amino acids. V gave up 1 base and J gave up 0 bases; unmatched junction bases: 6. CDR3 in amino acids: CASSLRSGLANTGELFF. The CDR3 region has the DNA TGCGCCAGCAGCTTGCGTAGCGGGCTAGCGAACACCGGGGAGCTGTTTTTT.

The DNA of the CDR3 is TGTGCCAGCAGTACACATCAGACAGGGCTGAACACTGAAGCTTTCTTT. Translation gives CASSTHQTGLNTEAFF. The J gene is TRBJ1-1, the V gene TRBV28; 7 bases match TRBD1. Germline V CDR1 and CDR2: MDHEN, SYDVKM. The CDR3 is made up of 16 amino acids. The V gene end was trimmed by 5 bases and the J gene end by 0 bases; junction bases not matched to a gene: 9.

This clone turned up a few times. The rearrangement joins TRBV6-5 to TRBJ1-5, with 8 bases matching TRBD1. Losses at the gene ends were 5 bases for V and 0 bases for J; bases not matched to a gene: 3. Germline values: CDR1 MNHEY, CDR2 SVGAGI. CDR3 length: 15 amino acids. CDR3 nucleotides: TGTGCCAGCAGTCCAGGGGGCAATAGCAATCAGCCCCAGCATTTT. Protein product: CASSPGGNSNQPQHF.

This clone was counted once. J is TRBJ1-6 and V is TRBV5-6; D gene ambiguous. The CDR3 covers 12 residues. The V and J ends lost 3 bases and 7 bases respectively, with 5 bases between them. Germline CDR1 SGHDT, CDR2 YYEEEE. The DNA for the CDR3 is TGTGCCAGCAGCTATCAGAATTCACCCCTCCACTTT. It specifies CASSYQNSPLHF.

The chain carries TRBV2 and TRBJ2-5; 14 nucleotides line up with TRBD2. Germline CDR1 is SNHLY and CDR2 is FYNNEI. CDR3 size: 15 residues. The ends lost 4 bases at V and 4 bases at J; junction bases unmatched: 2. CDR3 loop: CASSGGLAGVETQYF. The CDR3 DNA sequence: TGTGCCAGCAGTGGGGGACTAGCGGGAGTAGAGACCCAGTACTTC.

The V gene is TRBV4-1, the J gene TRBJ2-1, with a tentative D call TRBD2 (6 bases). In germline, CDR1 is MGHRA, CDR2 YSYEKL. V was shortened by 4 bases and J by 9 bases, with 22 bases between the two germline ends. CDR3 length equals 16 residues. Here the CDR3 reads CASSPSLAIRLGEQFF. The CDR3 bases are TGCGCCAGCAGCCCCTCGCTAGCGATCCGCCTCGGTGAGCAGTTCTTC.

This sequence joins TRBV29-1 and TRBJ1-5, with a weak D call TRBD1 (6 bases). The V and J ends lost 5 bases and 6 bases respectively, with 17 bases between them. Germline V gene data show CDR1 as SQVTM and CDR2 as ANQGSEA. This CDR3 region has 14 residues. The CDR3 coding sequence is TGCAGCGTTCAGACGGGGGGCAGTAGTCAGCCCCAGCATTTT. This codes for CSVQTGGSSQPQHF.

The rearrangement uses TRBV4-3 and TRBJ1-5; a possible D gene is TRBD1 (5 bases). Per the germline V gene, CDR1 is LGHNA and CDR2 is YSLEER. Trimming pared 1 base from V and 7 bases from J, leaving 14 bases between. The CDR3 sequence is 15 residues long. The CDR3, as DNA: TGCGCCAGCAGCCAAGTCAAGGGGCTTCGGCAGCCCCAGCATTTT. It yields the protein CASSQVKGLRQPQHF.

The rearrangement uses TRBV30 and TRBJ2-1, with a weak D call TRBD2 (7 bases). Trimming removed 5 bases at V and 8 bases at J, with 25 bases between. CDR3 size: 16 residues. Germline CDR1 GTSNPN, CDR2 SVGIG (reference sequence). In nucleotides, the CDR3 is TGTGCCTGGGTGGGGGAGGGCGGCCCAGGGGTGGATGAGCAGTTCTTC. It yields the protein CAWVGEGGPGVDEQFF.

V and J are TRBV11-2 and TRBJ2-1, with TRBD2 identical over 7 bases. The germline V gene encodes CDR1 SGHAT and CDR2 FQNNGV. V lost 5 bases to trimming and J lost 1 base; unmatched junction nucleotides: 5. The CDR3 sequence is 15 residues long. The CDR3 region is CASSPPAGSYNEQFF. The DNA of the CDR3 is TGTGCCAGCAGCCCACCAGCGGGGTCCTACAATGAGCAGTTCTTC. The entire variable domain, with the rest obtained from reference TRBV11-2 and TRBJ2-1, is as follows: EAGVAQSPRYKIIEKRQSVAFWCNPISGHATLYWYQQILGQGPKLLIQFQNNGVVDDSQLPKDRFSAERLKGVDSTLKIQPAKLEDSAVYLCASSPPAGSYNEQFFGPGTRLTVL.

On this clone: One end of the junction varies from germline; a read error may be responsible. The chain is built from TRBV7-9 and TRBJ1-2; D is uncertain. The CDR3 has 13 amino acids. CDR1 SEHNR and CDR2 FQNEAQ come from the germline V gene (reference sequence). The CDR3 coding sequence is TGTGCCGGCAGCTTAGGACGGGGAGAGGGCTACACCTTC. Its translation is CAGSLGRGEGYTF. Supplemented by reference TRBV7-9 and TRBJ1-2, the full variable domain reads DTGVSQNPRHKITKRGQNVTFRCDPISEHNRLYWYRQTLGQGPEFLTYFQNEAQLEKSRLLSDRFSAERPKGSFSTLEIQRTEQGDSAMYLCAGSLGRGEGYTFGSGTRLTVV.

The CDR3 loop is CAWSGTPSGIAGELFF. The DNA of the CDR3 is TGTGCCTGGAGTGGGACCCCAAGCGGGATAGCCGGGGAGCTGTTTTTT. The V call is TRBV30, the J call TRBJ2-2; 7 nucleotides align to TRBD2. CDR1 and CDR2 (germline): GTSNPN, SVGIG (reference sequence). Trimming at V came to 1 base and at J to 6 bases, leaving 11 bases not matched to a gene. This CDR3 region has 16 residues.

The chain carries TRBV19 and TRBJ1-6; possible D gene TRBD1, 5 bases. The CDR3 contains 15 residues. Germline V gene data show CDR1 as LNHDA and CDR2 as SQIVND (reference sequence). V was clipped by 2 bases and J by 5 bases, with 10 bases between them. The CDR3 spells CASSILDTNNSPLHF. CDR3 DNA sequence: TGTGCCAGTAGTATACTGGACACCAATAATTCACCCCTCCACTTT.

The chain joins TRBV25-1 to TRBJ2-7; 7 bases match TRBD1. V lost 8 bases and J lost 0; bases outside the gene matches: 7. The CDR3 is 14 residues long. Germline CDR1 reads MGHDK; CDR2 reads SYGVNS. In DNA, the CDR3 is TGTGCCAGCGGAGGACAGGTGAGCTCCTACGAGCAGTACTTC. Translated: CASGGQVSSYEQYF.

This clone occurred many times. This chain links TRBV4-3 with TRBJ1-6, with 12 bases fitting TRBD1. V shed 0 bases, J shed 10 bases, and the junction held 4 bases outside the gene matches. The CDR3 loop spans 16 amino acids. Germline V gives CDR1 LGHNA, CDR2 YSLEER. As DNA, the CDR3 is TGCGCCAGCAGCCAAGATTCGGGGACAGGGGGCTCACCCCTCCACTTT. It codes for CASSQDSGTGGSPLHF.

This clone was recorded once. The chain uses TRBV6-5 and TRBJ1-2; 7 bases are shared with TRBD1. The CDR3 is made up of 14 amino acids. With 2 bases clipped from V and 5 bases from J, the junction kept 5 bases outside the gene matches. Per the germline V gene, CDR1 is MNHEY and CDR2 is SVGAGI. This CDR3 reads CASSYGTDFYGYTF. The CDR3 bases are TGTGCCAGCAGTTACGGGACAGATTTTTATGGCTACACCTTC.

The chain employs TRBV10-3 and TRBJ2-5; 11 bases are shared with TRBD2. Losses at the gene ends were 0 bases for V and 9 bases for J; bases not matched to a gene: 6. The germline V gene has CDR1 ENHRY and CDR2 SYGVKD. The CDR3 has 15 residues. The CDR3 nucleotides read TGTGCCATCAGTGAGTCGGGTCTAGCGGGGGGAGCCCAGTACTTC. Translating it yields CAISESGLAGGAQYF.

This clone was seen only once. The chain combines TRBV5-4 with TRBJ2-1; 8 positions agree with TRBD1. The CDR3 has 15 residues. The V gene's germline CDR1 is SGHNT and CDR2 YYREEE (reference sequence). V was clipped by 4 bases and J by 4 bases; unmatched bases: 7. The CDR3 DNA reads TGTGCCAGCAGCCCGGGACAGGAACCATACAATGAGCAGTTCTTC. Protein product: CASSPGQEPYNEQFF. The full variable domain, its missing parts supplied by reference TRBV5-4 and TRBJ2-1, is ETGVTQSPTHLIKTRGQQVTLRCSSQSGHNTVSWYQQALGQGPQFIFQYYREEENGRGNFPPRFSGLQFPNYSSELNVNALELDDSALYLCASSPGQEPYNEQFFGPGTRLTVL.

V gene TRBV4-3 combines with J gene TRBJ2-1; 15 bases align to TRBD2. V shed 0 bases, J shed 7 bases, and the junction held 4 bases outside the gene matches. CDR3 length equals 17 residues. CDR1 is LGHNA and CDR2 is YSLEER in the germline V gene. In nucleotides, the CDR3 is TGCGCCAGCAGCCAAGATAGGACTAGCGGGGGGGGGAATGAGCAGTTCTTC. Protein: CASSQDRTSGGGNEQFF.

The genes are TRBV7-6 and TRBJ2-5; D is undetermined. This CDR3 has 14 residues. The germline CDR1 and CDR2 sequences are SGHVS and FNYEAQ. V dropped 0 bases and J dropped 7 bases, with 12 bases sitting between them. This chain's CDR3 is CASSLASELGTQYF. CDR3 nucleotide sequence: TGTGCCAGCAGCTTAGCGTCGGAGCTGGGGACCCAGTACTTC.

The table lists this clone with a few counts. CDR3 bases: TGTGCCAGCAGCGGGAGGGGGGGGGCTGAAGGAAACACCATATATTTT. Its translation is CASSGRGGAEGNTIYF. V usage is TRBV9 and J usage is TRBJ1-3; TRBD1 is a possible D gene (6 bases). The CDR3 loop spans 16 amino acids. The germline V and J ends were trimmed by 3 bases and 4 bases, with 17 bases remaining between them. Germline assignment: CDR1 SGDLS and CDR2 YYNGEE. Variable domain in full (rest from reference TRBV9 and TRBJ1-3): DSGVTQTPKHLITATGQRVTLRCSPRSGDLSVYWYQQSLDQGLQFLIQYYNGEERAKGNILERFSAQQFPDLHSELNLSSLELGDSALYFCASSGRGGAEGNTIYFGEGSWLTVV.